One and the same sample provided the 7 T cell receptor beta chains below, sequenced in a study of spatial heterogeneity in lung cancer. Time point defined: blood at routine non-recurrence follow-up after resection. TCRdb reprocessed the 5' RACE reads via MiXCR and lists one record per CDR3 protein. This table has about 3,300 distinct CDR3 sequences, about 20% appearing once. Sequences were derived from PBMCs, sampled at follow-up. These receptors all stem from a male donor with early-stage non-small cell lung cancer.

This clonotype has only a few counts. V usage is TRBV10-3 and J usage is TRBJ2-3; 11 nucleotides match TRBD2. The V gene's germline CDR1 is ENHRY and CDR2 SYGVKD. V shed 6 bases and J 1 base; nucleotides not matched to a gene: 6. The CDR3 is made up of 16 amino acids. CDR3 in DNA: TGTGCCATCAGAGATATAGCGGGAGGGGGCACAGATACGCAGTATTTT. Its translation: CAIRDIAGGGTDTQYF.

This clonotype was seen ten or more times. The CDR3 region has the DNA TGTGCCAGTGTTCGCCGGGGGAAGGGGGCCCAGGGAAATCAGCCCCAGCATTTT. Amino acids: CASVRRGKGAQGNQPQHF. This chain joins TRBV19 and TRBJ1-5; TRBD1 aligns across 7 bases. CDR1 is LNHDA and CDR2 is SQIVND in the germline V gene (reference sequence). The CDR3 is made up of 18 amino acids. The V segment lost 8 bases and the J segment 4 bases; nucleotides outside the gene matches: 20.

This clonotype counts as medium-sized. The chain carries TRBV2 and TRBJ2-3; 8 nucleotides match TRBD2. Unmatched junction bases numbered 9, after V lost 6 bases and J lost 13 bases. Germline V gene sequence: CDR1 SNHLY, CDR2 FYNNEI. This CDR3 has 12 residues. This chain's CDR3 is CASRWTGTRKYF. In DNA, the CDR3 is TGTGCCAGCAGGTGGACCGGGACTAGGAAGTATTTT.

Ten or more counts support this clonotype. V is TRBV7-3 and J is TRBJ2-3, with 10 bases aligning to TRBD2. The J segment lost 0 bases and the V segment lost 5 bases, leaving 2 bases of the junction unmatched. CDR3 length equals 15 residues. Germline lookup yields CDR1 SGHTA and CDR2 FQGTGA. The CDR3 sequence: CASSRLAGSTDTQYF. CDR3 sequence (DNA): TGTGCCAGCAGCCGACTAGCGGGTAGCACAGATACGCAGTATTTT.

This rearrangement joins TRBV2 to TRBJ2-5, with 9 bases fitting TRBD2. V lost 10 bases to trimming and J lost 5 bases; unmatched junction nucleotides: 8. Germline V CDR1 and CDR2: SNHLY, FYNNEI. This CDR3 is 13 amino acids long. This CDR3 reads CATKRGVEETQYF. As DNA, the CDR3 is TGTGCCACCAAGCGGGGGGTCGAGGAGACCCAGTACTTC.

The chain links TRBV7-9 to TRBJ2-7, with 8 bases lining up with TRBD1. The CDR3 is 14 amino acids. After removal of 5 bases from V and 3 bases from J, the junction contained 6 bases not matched to a gene. Germline V gene data show CDR1 as SEHNR and CDR2 as FQNEAQ (reference sequence). The CDR3: CASSHRDRNYEQYF. CDR3 DNA sequence: TGTGCCAGCAGCCATAGGGACAGGAACTACGAGCAGTACTTC.

This clonotype ranks as medium-sized (0.01 to 0.1%). This chain links TRBV7-9 with TRBJ2-1, with TRBD2 identical over 8 bases. There are 16 residues in the CDR3. From germline, CDR1 is SEHNR and CDR2 FQNEAQ (reference sequence). Unmatched junction bases numbered 3, after V lost 2 bases and J lost 0 bases. This CDR3 reads CASSLSLAGSYNEQFF. In DNA, the CDR3 is TGTGCCAGCAGCTTAAGTCTAGCGGGCTCCTACAATGAGCAGTTCTTC.